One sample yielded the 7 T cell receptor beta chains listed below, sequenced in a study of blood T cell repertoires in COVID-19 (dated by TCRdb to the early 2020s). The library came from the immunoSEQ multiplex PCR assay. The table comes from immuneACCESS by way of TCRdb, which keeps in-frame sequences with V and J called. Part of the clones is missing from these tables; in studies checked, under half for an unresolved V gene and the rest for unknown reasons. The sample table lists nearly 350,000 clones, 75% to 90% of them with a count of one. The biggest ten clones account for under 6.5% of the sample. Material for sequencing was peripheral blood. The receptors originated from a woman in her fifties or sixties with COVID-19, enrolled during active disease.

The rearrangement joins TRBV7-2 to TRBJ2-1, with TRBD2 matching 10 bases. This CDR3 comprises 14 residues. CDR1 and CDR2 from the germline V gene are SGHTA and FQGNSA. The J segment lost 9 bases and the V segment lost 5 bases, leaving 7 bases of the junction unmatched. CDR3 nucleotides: TGTGCCAGCAGCCCACCGAGCGGGAGGGCTGAGCAGTTCTTC. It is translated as CASSPPSGRAEQFF.

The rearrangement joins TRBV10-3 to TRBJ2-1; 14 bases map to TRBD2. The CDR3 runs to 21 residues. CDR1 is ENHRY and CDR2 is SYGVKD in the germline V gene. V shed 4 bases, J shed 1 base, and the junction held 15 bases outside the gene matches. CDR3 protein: CAISGRDRGTSGSKSYNEQFF. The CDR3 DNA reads TGTGCCATCAGTGGAAGGGACAGGGGGACTAGCGGGAGTAAGTCCTACAATGAGCAGTTCTTC.

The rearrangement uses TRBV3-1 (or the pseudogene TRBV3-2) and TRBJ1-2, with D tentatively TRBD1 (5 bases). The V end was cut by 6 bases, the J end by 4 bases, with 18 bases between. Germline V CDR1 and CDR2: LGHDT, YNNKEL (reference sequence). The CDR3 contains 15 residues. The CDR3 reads CASSLDGTGGYGYTF. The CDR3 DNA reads TGTGCCAGCAGTCTCGACGGGACCGGGGGCTATGGCTACACCTTC.

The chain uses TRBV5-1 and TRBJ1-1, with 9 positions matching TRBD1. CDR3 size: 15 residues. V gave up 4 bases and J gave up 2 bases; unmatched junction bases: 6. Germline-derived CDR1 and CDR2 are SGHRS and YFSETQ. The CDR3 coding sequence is TGCGCCAGCAGCCGGACAGGGGAGGGAAACACTGAAGCTTTCTTT. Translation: CASSRTGEGNTEAFF.

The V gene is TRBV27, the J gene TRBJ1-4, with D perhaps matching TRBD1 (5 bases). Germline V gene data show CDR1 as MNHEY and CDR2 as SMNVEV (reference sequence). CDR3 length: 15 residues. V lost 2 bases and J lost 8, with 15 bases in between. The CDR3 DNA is TGTGCCAGCAGTTTAATTTCAAACCGGGGGGAAAAACTGTTTTTT. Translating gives CASSLISNRGEKLFF.

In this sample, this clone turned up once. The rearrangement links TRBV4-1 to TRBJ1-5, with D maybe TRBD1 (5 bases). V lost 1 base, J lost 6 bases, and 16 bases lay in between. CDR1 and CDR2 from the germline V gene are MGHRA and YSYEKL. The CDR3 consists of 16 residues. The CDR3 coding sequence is TGCGCCAGCAGCCAAGGAACAGGTGGAGTAACTCAGCCCCAGCATTTT. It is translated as CASSQGTGGVTQPQHF.

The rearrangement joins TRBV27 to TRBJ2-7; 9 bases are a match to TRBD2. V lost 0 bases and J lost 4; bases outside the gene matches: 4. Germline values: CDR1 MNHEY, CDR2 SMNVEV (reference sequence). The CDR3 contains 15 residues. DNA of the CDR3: TGTGCCAGCAGTTTATCGCTAGCGGGATATTACGAGCAGTACTTC. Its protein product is CASSLSLAGYYEQYF.